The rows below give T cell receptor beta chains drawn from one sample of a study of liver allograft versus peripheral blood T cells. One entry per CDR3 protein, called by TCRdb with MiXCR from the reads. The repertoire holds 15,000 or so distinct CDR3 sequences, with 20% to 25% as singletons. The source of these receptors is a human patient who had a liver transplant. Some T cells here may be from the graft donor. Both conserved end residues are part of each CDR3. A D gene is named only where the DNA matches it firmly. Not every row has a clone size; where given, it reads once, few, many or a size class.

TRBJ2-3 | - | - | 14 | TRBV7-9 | CASSLSLIGDTQYF | TGTGCCAGCAGCTTATCCCTCATCGGGGATACGCAGTATTTT
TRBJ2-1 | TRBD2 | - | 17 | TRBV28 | CASSQRLGLAGRNEQFF | TGTGCCAGCAGCCAAAGACTCGGACTAGCGGGAAGGAATGAGCAGTTCTTC
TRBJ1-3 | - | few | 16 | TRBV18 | CASSPPGRGSGNTIYF | TGTGCCAGCTCACCACCGGGACGGGGCTCTGGAAACACCATATATTTT
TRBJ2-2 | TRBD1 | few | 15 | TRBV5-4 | CASSLGQGASGELFF | TGTGCCAGCAGCTTGGGTCAGGGGGCGTCCGGGGAGCTGTTTTTT
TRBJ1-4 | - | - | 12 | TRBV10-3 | CAARGEEEKLFF | TGTGCCGCTCGGGGGGAAGAAGAAAAACTGTTTTTT
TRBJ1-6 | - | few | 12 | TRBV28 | CASSLYRAALHF | TGTGCCAGCAGTCTCTACCGGGCAGCCCTCCACTTT
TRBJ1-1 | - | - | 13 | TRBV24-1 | CATSDYRSTEAFF | TGTGCCACCAGTGATTACAGAAGCACTGAAGCTTTCTTT
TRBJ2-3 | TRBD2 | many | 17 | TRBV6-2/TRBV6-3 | CASSYGTSGRATDTQYF | TGTGCCAGCAGTTACGGGACTAGCGGGAGGGCCACAGATACGCAGTATTTT
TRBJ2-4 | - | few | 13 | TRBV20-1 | CSAGRASKNIQYF | TGCAGTGCTGGGCGGGCCTCCAAAAACATTCAGTACTTC
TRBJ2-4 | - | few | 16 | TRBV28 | CASRVRGFFAKNIQYF | TGTGCCAGCAGGGTTAGAGGGTTTTTTGCCAAAAACATTCAGTACTTC
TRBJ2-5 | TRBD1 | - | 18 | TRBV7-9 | CASSFRGGQGVFQETQYF | TGTGCCAGCAGCTTTCGGGGCGGACAGGGGGTCTTTCAAGAGACCCAGTACTTC
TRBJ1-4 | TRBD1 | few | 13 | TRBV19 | CASSPQGAEKLFF | TGTGCCAGTAGCCCACAGGGGGCTGAAAAACTGTTTTTT
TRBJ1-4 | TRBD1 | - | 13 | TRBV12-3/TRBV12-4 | CASRERQGEKLFF | TGTGCCAGCAGGGAAAGACAGGGTGAAAAACTGTTTTTT
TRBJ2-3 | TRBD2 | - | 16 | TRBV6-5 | CASSYWYGRAEDTQYF | TGTGCCAGCAGTTACTGGTACGGGAGGGCCGAGGATACGCAGTATTTT
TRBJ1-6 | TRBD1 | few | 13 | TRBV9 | CASSATGNSPLHF | TGTGCCAGCAGCGCGACAGGGAATTCACCCCTCCACTTT
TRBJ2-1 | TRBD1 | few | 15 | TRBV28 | CASSLGRGRNNEQFF | TGTGCCAGCAGTTTGGGCAGGGGGCGAAACAATGAGCAGTTCTTC
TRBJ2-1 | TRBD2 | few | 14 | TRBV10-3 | CAISEGEGYNEQFF | TGTGCCATCAGTGAAGGGGAGGGATACAATGAGCAGTTCTTC
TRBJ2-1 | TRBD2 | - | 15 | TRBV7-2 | CASILNRGGYNEQFF | TGTGCCAGCATCCTAAACCGGGGGGGCTACAATGAGCAGTTCTTC
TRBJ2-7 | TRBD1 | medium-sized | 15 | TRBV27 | CASSSPTWDRDEQYF | TGTGCCAGCAGTTCACCAACATGGGACAGGGACGAGCAGTACTTC
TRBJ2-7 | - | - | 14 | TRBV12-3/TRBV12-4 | CASSPRAADYEQYF | TGTGCCAGCAGCCCCCGAGCGGCAGATTACGAGCAGTACTTC
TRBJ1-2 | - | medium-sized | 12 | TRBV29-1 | CSVVRTADGYTF | TGCAGCGTTGTAAGGACAGCGGATGGCTACACCTTC
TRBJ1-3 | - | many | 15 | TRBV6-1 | CASSEWAGTGNTIYF | TGTGCCAGCAGTGAATGGGCGGGGACTGGAAACACCATATATTTT
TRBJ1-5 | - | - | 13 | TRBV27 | CASSFYSNQPQHF | TGTGCCAGCAGTTTCTATAGCAATCAGCCCCAGCATTTT
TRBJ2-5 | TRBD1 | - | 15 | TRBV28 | CASSRPTGGQETQYF | TGTGCCAGCAGCCGCCCGACAGGGGGACAAGAGACCCAGTACTTC
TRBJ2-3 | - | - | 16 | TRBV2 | CASSSTAGLVTDTQYF | TGTGCCAGCAGTTCGACGGCGGGTCTGGTCACAGATACGCAGTATTTT
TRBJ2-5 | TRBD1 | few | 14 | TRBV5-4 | CASSPGTGEETQYF | TGTGCCAGCAGCCCCGGGACAGGGGAGGAGACCCAGTACTTC
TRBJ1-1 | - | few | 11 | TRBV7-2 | CASSPSVGAFF | TGTGCCAGCAGCCCAAGTGTTGGGGCTTTCTTT
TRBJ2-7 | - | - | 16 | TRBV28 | CASSSPGRPQSYEQYF | TGTGCCAGCAGTTCTCCCGGACGGCCCCAGTCCTACGAGCAGTACTTC
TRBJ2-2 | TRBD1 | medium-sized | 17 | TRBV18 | CASSPGQGGANTGELFF | TGTGCCAGCTCACCCGGGCAAGGGGGCGCGAACACCGGGGAGCTGTTTTTT
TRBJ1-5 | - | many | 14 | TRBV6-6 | CASSYTQGNQPQHF | TGTGCCAGCAGTTACACCCAGGGCAATCAGCCCCAGCATTTT
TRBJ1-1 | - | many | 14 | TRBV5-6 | CASTPRGPGTEAFF | TGTGCCAGCACCCCTAGAGGGCCGGGGACTGAAGCTTTCTTT
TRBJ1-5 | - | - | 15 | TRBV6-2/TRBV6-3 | CASSLGHLSNQPQHF | TGTGCCAGCAGCTTGGGACATCTTAGCAATCAGCCCCAGCATTTT
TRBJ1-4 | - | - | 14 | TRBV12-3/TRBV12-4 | CASSLGGGGEKLFF | TGTGCCAGCAGTTTGGGGGGAGGGGGTGAAAAACTGTTTTTT
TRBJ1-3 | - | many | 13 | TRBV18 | CASSREAGNTIYF | TGTGCCAGCTCAAGAGAAGCTGGAAACACCATATATTTT
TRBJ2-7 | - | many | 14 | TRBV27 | CASSLSGGREEQYF | TGTGCCAGCAGTTTATCGGGGGGGCGCGAAGAGCAGTACTTC
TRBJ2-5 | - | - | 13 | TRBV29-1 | CSVEGLRGETQYF | TGCAGCGTTGAGGGACTCCGTGGAGAGACCCAGTACTTC
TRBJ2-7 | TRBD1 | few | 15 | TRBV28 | CASSSMTGAGDEQYF | TGTGCCAGCAGTTCTATGACAGGGGCTGGGGACGAGCAGTACTTC
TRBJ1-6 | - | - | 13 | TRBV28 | CASSFLGTATLHF | TGTGCCAGCAGTTTCCTTGGGACCGCGACCCTCCACTTT
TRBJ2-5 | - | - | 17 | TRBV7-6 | CASSLGRGAVGQETQYF | TGTGCCAGCAGCTTAGGGAGAGGAGCGGTGGGGCAAGAGACCCAGTACTTC
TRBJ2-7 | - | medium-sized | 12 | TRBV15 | CATSRDGYEQYF | TGTGCCACCAGCAGGGACGGCTACGAGCAGTACTTC
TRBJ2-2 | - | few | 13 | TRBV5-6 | CASSLQGPGELFF | TGTGCCAGCAGCTTGCAGGGGCCCGGGGAGCTGTTTTTT
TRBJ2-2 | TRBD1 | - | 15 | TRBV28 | CASSSRGQGSGELFF | TGTGCCAGCAGTTCCCGGGGACAGGGGTCCGGGGAGCTGTTTTTT
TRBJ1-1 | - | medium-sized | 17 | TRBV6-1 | CASSEGRVGPGVTEAFF | TGTGCCAGCAGTGAAGGGAGAGTAGGGCCTGGGGTCACTGAAGCTTTCTTT
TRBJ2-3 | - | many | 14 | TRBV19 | CASSLGLSTDTQYF | TGTGCCAGTAGTCTTGGACTTAGCACAGATACGCAGTATTTT
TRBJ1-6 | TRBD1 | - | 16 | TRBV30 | CALTVFKGQGNSPLHF | TGTGCCTTAACGGTCTTTAAGGGACAGGGAAATTCACCCCTCCACTTT
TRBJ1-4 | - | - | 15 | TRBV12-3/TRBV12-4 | CASSPRTSGSEKLFF | TGTGCCAGCAGCCCCCGGACGTCGGGGAGTGAAAAACTGTTTTTT
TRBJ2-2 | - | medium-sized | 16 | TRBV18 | CASSPPGRTNTGELFF | TGTGCCAGCTCACCACCGGGCCGAACGAACACCGGGGAGCTGTTTTTT
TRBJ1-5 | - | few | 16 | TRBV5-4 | CASSLYQGPLNQPQHF | TGTGCCAGCAGCTTGTATCAGGGGCCCCTCAATCAGCCCCAGCATTTT
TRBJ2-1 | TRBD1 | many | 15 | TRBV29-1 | CSVEPRQGDVGEQFF | TGCAGCGTAGAACCGAGGCAGGGGGACGTCGGTGAGCAGTTCTTC
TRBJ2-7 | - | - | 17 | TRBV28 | CASSLPVDLRDTHEQYF | TGTGCCAGCAGTTTACCCGTAGACCTCCGGGACACCCACGAGCAGTACTTC
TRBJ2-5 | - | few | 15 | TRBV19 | CASSSGRQQGETQYF | TGTGCCAGTAGTTCAGGGAGGCAGCAAGGGGAGACCCAGTACTTC
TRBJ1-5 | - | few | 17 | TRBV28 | CASSLGRDRFSNQPQHF | TGTGCCAGCAGTCTCGGACGGGATAGATTTAGCAATCAGCCCCAGCATTTT